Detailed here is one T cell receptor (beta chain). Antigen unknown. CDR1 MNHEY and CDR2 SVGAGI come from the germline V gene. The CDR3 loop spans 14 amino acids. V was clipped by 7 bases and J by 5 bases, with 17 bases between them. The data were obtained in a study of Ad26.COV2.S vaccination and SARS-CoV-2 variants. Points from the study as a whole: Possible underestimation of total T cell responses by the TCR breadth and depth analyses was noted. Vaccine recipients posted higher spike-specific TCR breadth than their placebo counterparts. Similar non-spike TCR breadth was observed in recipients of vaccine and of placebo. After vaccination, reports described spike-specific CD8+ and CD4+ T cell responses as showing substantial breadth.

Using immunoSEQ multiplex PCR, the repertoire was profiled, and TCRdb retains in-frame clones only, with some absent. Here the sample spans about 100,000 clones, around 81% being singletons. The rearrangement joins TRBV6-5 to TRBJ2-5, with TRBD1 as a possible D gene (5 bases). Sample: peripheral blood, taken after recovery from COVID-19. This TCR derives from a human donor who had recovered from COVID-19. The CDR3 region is CASTRADIHETQYF. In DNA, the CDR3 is TGTGCCAGCACCCGCGCGGACATTCACGAGACCCAGTACTTC.